This TCR beta chain was sequenced for a study of cytotoxic CD8 clonotypes in ibrutinib-treated CLL. The study, taken as a whole, reports: At baseline, clonality was higher than in age-matched healthy donors and correlated with CD8+ counts.

This clone appeared once. What it binds is not known. The V end lost 0 bases, the J end lost 2 bases, and 10 bases lay between the germline ends. Per the germline V gene, CDR1 is MNHNY and CDR2 is SVGAGI (reference sequence). This CDR3 has 15 amino acids. TCRdb keeps only in-frame clones here, not all; method: immunoSEQ multiplex PCR. Found here are fewer than 400,000 clones, roughly 71% of them singletons; the top ten hold roughly 6.3%. The input for sequencing was PBMCs, taken after 36 months of ibrutinib treatment. This clonotype originated in a human donor with chronic lymphocytic leukemia. V is TRBV6-6 and J is TRBJ1-1; weak D call: TRBD1 (5 bases). CDR3 in DNA: TGTGCCAGCAGTTACTCGGCCAGGGCTAACACTGAAGCTTTCTTT. It encodes CASSYSARANTEAFF.